The 5 T cell receptor beta chains reported below all come from one sample, sequenced in a study of CD8 T cells in Susac syndrome. RNA amounts of roughly 0.5 to 1 ug underwent reverse transcription with random hexamers. TCRdb fed the immunoSEQ multiplex PCR reads into MiXCR, producing one record per CDR3 protein. Of 80,000 or so distinct CDR3 sequences in the sample, over 90% were seen once. Sequencing was carried out using CD8+ T cells from PBMCs. The receptors derive from a human donor in good health.

The chain recombines TRBV28 with TRBJ2-7; possibly TRBD2 for D (5 bases). V was pared by 3 bases and J by 2 bases, with 8 bases between. The CDR3 is 13 amino acids. CDR1 and CDR2 from the germline V gene are MDHEN and SYDVKM. CDR3 amino acids: CASSFGETYEQYV. The CDR3 DNA is TGTGCCAGCAGTTTCGGGGAAACCTACGAGCAGTACGTC.

The chain couples TRBV4-1 to TRBJ1-1; tentatively, D is TRBD1 (6 bases). This CDR3 is built from 14 residues. From germline, CDR1 is MGHRA and CDR2 YSYEKL. V was shortened by 2 bases and J by 11 bases, with 18 bases between the two germline ends. The CDR3 bases are TGCGCCAGCAGCCAAATTGTCAGGGGCACCGTGGCTTTCTTT. Its protein is CASSQIVRGTVAFF.

The chain has TRBV3-1 and TRBJ2-3, with TRBD2 identical over 9 bases. Trimming removed 2 bases from V and 4 bases from J; junction bases left unmatched: 4. The CDR3 has 15 residues. Germline V gene sequence: CDR1 LGHDT, CDR2 YNNKEL (reference sequence). The CDR3 spells CASSQRREGSDTQYF. For the CDR3, the DNA is TGTGCCAGCAGCCAACGGCGGGAGGGATCAGATACGCAGTATTTT.

The J gene is TRBJ2-1, the V gene TRBV7-8, with D possibly matching TRBD2 (5 bases). This CDR3 has 16 residues. Looked up from germline, CDR1 is SGHVS and CDR2 is FQNEAQ. Between the trimmed V and J ends, which lost 3 bases and 1 base, there was a span of 13 bases. CDR3 sequence reads: CASSFGVVLSYNEQFF. In DNA, the CDR3 is TGTGCCAGCAGCTTCGGGGTGGTTCTTTCCTACAATGAGCAGTTCTTC.

This chain links TRBV3-1 with TRBJ2-7, with D possibly TRBD2 on 6 matching bases. The CDR3 spans 16 residues. Looked up from germline, CDR1 is LGHDT and CDR2 is YNNKEL (reference sequence). V was clipped by 1 base and J by 2 bases, with 15 bases between them. CDR3 nucleotide sequence: TGTGCCAGCAGCCAAGTAGACGGAGGGCCTACCTACGAGCAGTACTTC. It is translated as CASSQVDGGPTYEQYF.